This T cell receptor beta chain derives from a study of blood T cell repertoires in COVID-19. On the study more broadly: Specimens from acute and convalescent COVID-19 originated in the United States, Italy and Spain.

Sequencing used immunoSEQ multiplex PCR; TCRdb keeps in-frame clones, though not all of them. The sample carries 300,000 to 400,000 clones, almost 85% recorded once. The V and J ends lost 4 bases and 1 base respectively, with 7 bases between them. Germline V gene sequence: CDR1 SQVTM, CDR2 ANQGSEA. This CDR3 is 13 amino acids long. This clone came up a few times. The receptor's source is a human donor in a cohort sampled during active COVID-19. The sequenced material came from peripheral blood. J is TRBJ2-2 and V is TRBV29-1; D ambiguous. DNA of the CDR3: TGCAGCGTTGGTAGAAAGAACACCGGGGAGCTGTTTTTT. This gives the protein CSVGRKNTGELFF.